This T cell receptor (beta chain) was documented in a study of T-cell reconstitution after alpha-beta-depleted transplantation in children. General study findings and limits: After transplant, at about two months, alpha-beta T cells were reportedly derived from several hundred expanded graft clones.

A TCRbeta library incorporating unique molecular identifiers was prepared. TCRdb reanalysed the PCR reads using MiXCR and keeps one entry per CDR3 protein. Of hundreds of thousands of distinct CDR3 sequences in the sample, about 21% were seen once. V dropped 6 bases and J dropped 2 bases, with 20 bases sitting between them. The CDR3 runs to 17 residues. Germline-derived CDR1 and CDR2 are WNHNN and SYGVQD (reference sequence). This clonotype was found many times. Its matching antigen is unknown. Sequenced here: PBMCs, mostly from graft donor cells, sampled 360 days after TCRalphabeta/CD19-depleted stem cell transplant. The gene calls are TRBV10-1 and TRBJ1-5; tentative D call: TRBD1 (6 bases). This receptor was obtained from a boy younger than two who had a stem cell transplant for acute myeloid leukemia, so the T cells may come from the graft donor. The CDR3: CASSYQYLWTGNQPQHF. In DNA form, the CDR3 reads TGCGCCAGCAGCTATCAATACCTTTGGACAGGCAATCAGCCCCAGCATTTT.